This T cell receptor beta chain appears in the sequencing data of a study of cytomegalovirus exposure and HLA in healthy donors. Study results and limitations: Reported performance of the classifier showed diagnosis of cytomegalovirus status with high specificity and sensitivity. An analysis done earlier found most TCR beta V segments productive about 90% or about 30% of the time.

It was with 60 Vbeta and 13 Jbeta primers that the PCR ran. Sequencing used immunoSEQ multiplex PCR; TCRdb keeps in-frame clones, though not all of them. The sample carries about 150,000 clones, roughly 78% recorded once. To note about this clone: Antigen unknown.

The clonotype originates from a man in his fifties or sixties in good health and CMV-seropositive. The sequenced material came from PBMCs.

CDR3 in DNA: TGCGCCAGCAGCCTCCGGACAGGGGATCAGCCCCAGCATTTT. Its protein is CASSLRTGDQPQHF. The chain uses TRBV4-1 and TRBJ1-5; 9 bases map to TRBD1. After removal of 4 bases from V and 5 bases from J, the junction contained 3 bases not matched to a gene. Germline V gene lookup returns CDR1 MGHRA and CDR2 YSYEKL. The CDR3 contains 14 residues.